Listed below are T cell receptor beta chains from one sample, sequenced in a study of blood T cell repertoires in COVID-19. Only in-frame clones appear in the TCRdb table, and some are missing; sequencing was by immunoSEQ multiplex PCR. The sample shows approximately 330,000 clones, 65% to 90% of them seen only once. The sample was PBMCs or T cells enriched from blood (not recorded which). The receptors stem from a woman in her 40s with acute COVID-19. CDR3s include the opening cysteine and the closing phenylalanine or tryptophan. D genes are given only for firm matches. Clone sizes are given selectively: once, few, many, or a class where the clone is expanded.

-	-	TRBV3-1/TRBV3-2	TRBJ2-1	TGTGCCAGCAGCCAAGAGTGGGCAGGGAACTCCTACAATGAGCAGTTCTTC	CASSQEWAGNSYNEQFF
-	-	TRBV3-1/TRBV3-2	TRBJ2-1	TGTGCCAGCAGCCAAGTTTGGGACAAGCAGTTCTTC	CASSQVWDKQFF
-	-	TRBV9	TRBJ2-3	TGTGCCAGCAGCGTAGCGGCAGGGTTGTCCCCAGATACGCAGTATTTT	CASSVAAGLSPDTQYF
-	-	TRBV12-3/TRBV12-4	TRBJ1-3	TGTGCCAGCACTCATTTACCGGGGAACACCATATATTTT	CASTHLPGNTIYF
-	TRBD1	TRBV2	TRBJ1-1	TGTGCCAGCAGTGGACAGGGGGCGATCATCGAAGCTTTCTTT	CASSGQGAIIEAFF
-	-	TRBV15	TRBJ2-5	TGTGCCACCAGCAGCGGAGGACGGTTACAAGAGACCCAGTACTTC	CATSSGGRLQETQYF
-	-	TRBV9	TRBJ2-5	TGTGCCAGCAGCGCCAGTCGTCCCGGGACTTTTCCAGGAGAGACCCAGTACTTC	CASSASRPGTFPGETQYF
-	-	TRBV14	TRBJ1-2	TGTGCCAGCAGCCAAGGGGAGCAGGGAGGTTATGGCTACACCTTC	CASSQGEQGGYGYTF
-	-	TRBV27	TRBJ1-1	TGTGCCAGCATTAGAACAGGGGAAGCTTTCTTT	CASIRTGEAFF
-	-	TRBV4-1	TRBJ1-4	TGCGCCAGCAGCCAAGATCGCCAGGTCGGGGGGGAAAAACTGTTTTTT	CASSQDRQVGGEKLFF
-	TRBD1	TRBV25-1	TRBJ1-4	TGTGCCAGCAGTGAACGAAACCGGGACAGGGCAGGCGGAAAACTGTTTTTT	CASSERNRDRAGGKLFF
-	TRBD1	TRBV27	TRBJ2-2	TGTGCCAGCAGTTTCGTCAGGGGGTACGGGGAGCTGTTTTTT	CASSFVRGYGELFF
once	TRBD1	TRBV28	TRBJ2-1	TGTGCCAGCCGGAGGTCGACAGGGGAATCCTACAATGAGCAGTTCTTC	CASRRSTGESYNEQFF
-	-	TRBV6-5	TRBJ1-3	TGTGCCAGCAGTTATTCACCTAGAAGCTCTGGAAACACCATATATTTT	CASSYSPRSSGNTIYF
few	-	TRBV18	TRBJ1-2	TGTGCCAGCTCACCAATGGGCGCTTTTGGAGATGGGAGCTATGGCTACACCTTC	CASSPMGAFGDGSYGYTF
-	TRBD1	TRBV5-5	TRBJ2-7	TGTGCCAGCAGCTTGGGACAGGGAAGCTCCTACGAGCAGTACTTC	CASSLGQGSSYEQYF
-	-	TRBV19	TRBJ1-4	TGTGCCAGTAGTGGGGGCCGGACGCACCAGAATGAAAAACTGTTTTTT	CASSGGRTHQNEKLFF
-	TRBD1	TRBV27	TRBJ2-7	TGTGCCAGCAGTTTATTGGGGCAGGGGGAGACGGTGCAGTACTTC	CASSLLGQGETVQYF
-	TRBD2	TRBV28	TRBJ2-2	TGTGCCAGCCGCGACGTGAGCGGGAGGGCAGCCGGGGAGCTGTTTTTT	CASRDVSGRAAGELFF
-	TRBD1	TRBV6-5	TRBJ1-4	TGTGCCAGTAGGACAGGGGATGATGAAAAACTGTTTTTT	CASRTGDDEKLFF
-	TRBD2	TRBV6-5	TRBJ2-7	TGTGCCAGCAGTTACTTTGCGGGAGGCTCCTACGAGCAGTACTTC	CASSYFAGGSYEQYF
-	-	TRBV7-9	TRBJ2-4	TGTGCCAGCAGCTTAGACGGAGAAAACATTCAGTACTTC	CASSLDGENIQYF
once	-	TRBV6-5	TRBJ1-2	TGTGCCAGCAGTCGGACACATGCTAACTATGGCTACACCTTC	CASSRTHANYGYTF
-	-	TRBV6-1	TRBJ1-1	TGTGCCAGCAGTGATATCAGGGGAAACACTGAAGCTTTCTTT	CASSDIRGNTEAFF
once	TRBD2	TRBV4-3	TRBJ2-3	TGCGCCAGCAGCCAAGGGAGAGCGGGGCGGTCAGATACGCAGTATTTT	CASSQGRAGRSDTQYF
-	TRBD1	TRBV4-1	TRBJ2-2	TGCGCCAGCAGCCGCGACCCGGGACAGCCGAACACCGGGGAGCTGTTTTTT	CASSRDPGQPNTGELFF
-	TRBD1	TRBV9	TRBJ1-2	TGTGCCAGCAGCAGGGGACAGGGAGGAGGCTACACCTTC	CASSRGQGGGYTF
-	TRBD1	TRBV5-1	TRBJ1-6	TGCGCCAGCAGCTTGGACGGGACAGCCAATTCACCCCTCCACTTT	CASSLDGTANSPLHF
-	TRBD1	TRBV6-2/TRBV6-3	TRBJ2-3	TGTGCCAGCATCCCCACAGGGGGCATGACAGATACGCAGTATTTT	CASIPTGGMTDTQYF
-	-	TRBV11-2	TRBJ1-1	TGTGCCAGCAGCTTAGGCAGGGTCACTGAAGCTTTCTTT	CASSLGRVTEAFF
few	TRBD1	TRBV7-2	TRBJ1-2	TGTGCCAGCAGCCCCCGACAGGGGGCGAACTATGGCTACACCTTC	CASSPRQGANYGYTF
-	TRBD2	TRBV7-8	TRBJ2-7	TGTGCCAGCAGCCTCTCCGGGACTAGCGGGAGGAGGGGGTCCTACGAGCAGTACTTC	CASSLSGTSGRRGSYEQYF
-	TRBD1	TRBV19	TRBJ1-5	TGTGCCACAATGGACAGGGGGGGAAGTAACAGCAATCAGCCCCAGCATTTT	CATMDRGGSNSNQPQHF
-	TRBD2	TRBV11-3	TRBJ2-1	TGTGCCAGCAGCTTAGATAGCGGGGGGGTTAATTTCCATGAGCAGTTCTTC	CASSLDSGGVNFHEQFF
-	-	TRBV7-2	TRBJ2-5	TGTGCCAGCAGCTTATGGCACCTCCAAGAGACCCAGTACTTC	CASSLWHLQETQYF
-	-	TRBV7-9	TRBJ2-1	TGTGCCAGCAGCTTAGCGGGAGTTGGAAATGAGCAGTTCTTC	CASSLAGVGNEQFF
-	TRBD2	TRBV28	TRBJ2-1	TGTGCCAGCGCCGGGAGGGCCAATGAGCAGTTCTTC	CASAGRANEQFF
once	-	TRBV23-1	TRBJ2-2	TGCGCCAGCAGTCAGCGCAGGCCACTTTCGAACACCGGGGAGCTGTTTTTT	CASSQRRPLSNTGELFF
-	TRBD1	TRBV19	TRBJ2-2	TGTGCCAGTAGTATAGATGCAGGGGGCTACGGGGAGCTGTTTTTT	CASSIDAGGYGELFF
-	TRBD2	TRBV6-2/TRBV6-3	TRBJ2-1	TGTGCCAGCAGTCCCCGCGATAGCGGGCAAAGCTCCTACAATGAGCAGTTCTTC	CASSPRDSGQSSYNEQFF
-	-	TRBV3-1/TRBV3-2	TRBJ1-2	TGTGCCAGCAGCCAAGTCAGGGGTGGCTATGGCTACACCTTC	CASSQVRGGYGYTF
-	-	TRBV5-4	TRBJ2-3	TGTGCCAGCCACCCTTGGGGGCGGGGGCTCGATACGCAGTATTTT	CASHPWGRGLDTQYF
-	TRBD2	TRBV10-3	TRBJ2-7	TGTGCCATCAGCCGGACTAGCGGGGGCTACGAGCAGTACTTC	CAISRTSGGYEQYF
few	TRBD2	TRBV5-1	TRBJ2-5	TGCGCCAGCAGCTTCGGGGGACTAGCGGGGCCCGCCCAAGAGACCCAGTACTTC	CASSFGGLAGPAQETQYF
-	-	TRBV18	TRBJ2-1	TGTGCCAGCTCACCTCAGTATGAGCAGTTCTTC	CASSPQYEQFF
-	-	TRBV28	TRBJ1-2	TGTGCCAGCAGTTTATCTGACAATTCTAACTATGGCTACACCTTC	CASSLSDNSNYGYTF
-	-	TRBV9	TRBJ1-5	TGTGCCAGCAGCGTAGGTAGTGGCAATCAGCCCCAGCATTTT	CASSVGSGNQPQHF
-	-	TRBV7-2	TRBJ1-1	TGTGCCCTCACCGTCCAGGAGGCGAACACTGAAGCTTTCTTT	CALTVQEANTEAFF
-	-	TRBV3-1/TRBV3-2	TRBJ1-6	TGTGCCAGCAGCCGGGACAACTCTTATAATTCACCCCTCCACTTT	CASSRDNSYNSPLHF
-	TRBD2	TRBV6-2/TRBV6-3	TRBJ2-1	TGTGCCAGCAGTTACATCCGCGGGAGGGCTTCTTTCAATGAGCAGTTCTTC	CASSYIRGRASFNEQFF
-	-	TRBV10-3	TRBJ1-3	TGTGCCATCACAGCGAATCTAGGAAACACCATATATTTT	CAITANLGNTIYF
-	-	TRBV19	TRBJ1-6	TGTGCCAGTAGTCCTCGGGGGGGAGGCTCACCCCTCCACTTT	CASSPRGGGSPLHF
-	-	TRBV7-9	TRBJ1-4	TGTGCCAGCAGCTTCGTCTCCAGACAGAATGAAAAACTGTTTTTT	CASSFVSRQNEKLFF
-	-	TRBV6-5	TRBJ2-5	TGTGCCAGCAGTCTCACCGGCCCTGCGGGGGAGACCCAGTACTTC	CASSLTGPAGETQYF